This T cell receptor beta chain appears in the sequencing data of a study of sequential checkpoint blockade in melanoma. Study-level background: Each arm's sequence ended with maintenance nivolumab.

V gave up 6 bases and J gave up 1 base, with 18 bases separating them. Germline CDR1 is LNHDA and CDR2 is SQIVND (reference sequence). The CDR3 sequence is 16 residues long. Libraries were prepared by immunoSEQ multiplex PCR; TCRdb keeps only in-frame clonotypes and omits some of them. Seen here are about 22,000 clones, 75% to 90% observed once, and the top ten hold around 26%. Treatment: randomized to nivolumab then ipilimumab (arm A) or the reverse (arm B). Live CD3+CD8+ CD19− CD56− cells were sorted from PBMCs. The sequencing here drew on CD8+ T cells sorted from blood (inferred from file names), taken from a patient given nivolumab and ipilimumab in sequence. The TCR comes from a human donor with melanoma. J is TRBJ1-1 and V is TRBV19; D is perhaps TRBD1 (6 bases). CDR3 bases: TGTGCCAGTAGCGTCAATATTGGGGGCGCGAACACTGAAGCTTTCTTT. Translation: CASSVNIGGANTEAFF.